The 5 T cell receptor beta chains given below trace back to one sample, sequenced in a study of T-cell memory formation after mild COVID-19. From the 5' RACE reads, TCRdb called clonotypes with MiXCR, one entry per CDR3 protein. The profile shows about 610,000 distinct CDR3 sequences, roughly 17% of them singletons. Sequencing was performed on PBMCs or a T cell subset sorted from them (not recorded which). Source of these receptors: an adult woman who had mild COVID-19 (a few samples of this study predate the infection). Cell type and time point are not known.

This clonotype has just a few counts. This chain connects TRBV27 to TRBJ2-2; D is perhaps TRBD1 (6 bases). In germline, CDR1 is MNHEY, CDR2 SMNVEV (reference sequence). This CDR3 contains 12 residues. V shed 7 bases and J shed 6 bases, with 9 bases lying between them. The CDR3 protein is CASNNRAGELFF. CDR3 bases: TGTGCCAGCAACAACAGGGCCGGGGAGCTGTTTTTT.

Only a few counts were recorded for this clonotype. V and J are TRBV7-8 and TRBJ2-5; either TRBD1 or TRBD2 may fit D (5 bases each). Looked up from germline, CDR1 is SGHVS and CDR2 is FQNEAQ. The ends were cut back, 1 base at V and 0 bases at J, with 9 bases in the middle. The CDR3 spans 15 residues. The CDR3 nucleotides read TGTGCCAGCAGCTTAGTGGGACGGAACCAAGAGACCCAGTACTTC. Translating it yields CASSLVGRNQETQYF.

The chain carries TRBV2 and TRBJ2-7, with 7 bases matching TRBD2. This CDR3 contains 14 residues. CDR1 is SNHLY, CDR2 FYNNEI, per germline. With 4 bases clipped from V and 1 base from J, the junction kept 4 bases outside the gene matches. The CDR3 DNA reads as TGTGCCAGCAGTGTAAAGCGGGGATCCTACGAGCAGTACTTC. Its translation: CASSVKRGSYEQYF.

The chain carries TRBV7-9 and TRBJ1-2, with D possibly matching TRBD1 (6 bases). Deletions cut 5 bases from V and 3 bases from J, with 10 bases between. Germline loops: CDR1 SEHNR, CDR2 FQNEAQ (reference sequence). This CDR3 contains 13 residues. The CDR3 bases are TGTGCCAGCAGCGCACAGGGAGACTATGGCTACACCTTC. Encoded protein: CASSAQGDYGYTF.

There are a few counts of this clonotype. The J gene is TRBJ2-7, the V gene TRBV24-1; D not certain. V was trimmed by 4 bases and J by 0 bases, leaving 9 bases between them. Germline-derived CDR1 and CDR2 are KGHDR and SFDVKD. The CDR3 has 14 amino acids. DNA for the CDR3: TGTGCCACCAGTGACCCTGACGGCTCCTACGAGCAGTACTTC. Translating gives CATSDPDGSYEQYF.